A selection of T cell receptor beta chains follows, all from one sample in a study of T cell responses to AZD1222 COVID-19 vaccine. TCRdb's table, derived via immunoSEQ multiplex PCR, lists solely in-frame clones and lacks some. The table records roughly 100,000 clones, around 86% of them present only once. Sequences were derived from peripheral blood, sampled on day 0 of AZD1222 vaccination. The receptor source for this set is an adult in good health. The CDR3 runs from the conserved cysteine through the conserved F or W. The D gene is left open where the match is weak. Not all rows give a size; the values are once, few, many and, for expanded clones, a class.

DNA	CDR3	length	D	J	V	size
TGTGCCAGCAGCTTGGAGCAGACAAGCTCCTACAATGAGCAGTTCTTC	CASSLEQTSSYNEQFF	16	-	TRBJ2-1	TRBV7-9	-
TGTGCCAGCAGCGGGTCACGGGGGCGCAGGGAAAAGTCAACTAATGAAAAACTGTTTTTT	CASSGSRGRREKSTNEKLFF	20	-	TRBJ1-4	TRBV11-3	-
TGCAGCGTTGAAAGAGGGGGCACCGGGGAGCTGTTTTTT	CSVERGGTGELFF	13	-	TRBJ2-2	TRBV29-1	-
TGTGCCAGCAGCGCGGGCGGGACAGTCGAATACGAGCAGTACTTC	CASSAGGTVEYEQYF	15	-	TRBJ2-7	TRBV7-2	-
TGCGCCAGCAGCCAACAGGTTAATGAAAAACTGTTTTTT	CASSQQVNEKLFF	13	-	TRBJ1-4	TRBV4-3	-
TGTGCCAGCAGCCGAAGCCGGATCCAAGAGACCCAGTACTTC	CASSRSRIQETQYF	14	-	TRBJ2-5	TRBV7-9	-
TGTGCCAGCAGCTCCACCACACCACGAACAGATACGCAGTATTTT	CASSSTTPRTDTQYF	15	-	TRBJ2-3	TRBV7-2	-
TGCAGTGCTAGAGAAGGCCCGGGGCAGTATTTT	CSAREGPGQYF	11	-	TRBJ2-3	TRBV20-1	-
TGTGCCAGCAGCCTGGACGGGTTAAATCGTGGCTACACCTTC	CASSLDGLNRGYTF	14	-	TRBJ1-2	TRBV7-2	-
TGTGCCAGCAGTATACAGGGCTATGGCTACACCTTC	CASSIQGYGYTF	12	-	TRBJ1-2	TRBV12-3/TRBV12-4	once
TGCGCCAGCAGCTCAATGGGGGGCTATGGCTACACCTTC	CASSSMGGYGYTF	13	-	TRBJ1-2	TRBV5-1	-
TGTGCCAGCAGCCGCTTACAGGGGGTCGCTGAAGCTTTCTTT	CASSRLQGVAEAFF	14	TRBD1	TRBJ1-1	TRBV6-5	-
TGTGCCAGCAGCCATTGTGAGCAGTTCTTC	CASSHCEQFF	10	-	TRBJ2-1	TRBV14	-
TGTGCCAGCAGCCGCAGGGGGCTCTACGAGCAGTACTTC	CASSRRGLYEQYF	13	TRBD1	TRBJ2-7	TRBV28	-
TGTGCCAGCAGTTACGGGACAACCGAGCAGTACTTC	CASSYGTTEQYF	12	-	TRBJ2-7	TRBV6-2/TRBV6-3	-
TGTGCCAGCAGGACAGGGTTTTATGAGCAGTTCTTC	CASRTGFYEQFF	12	TRBD1	TRBJ2-1	TRBV6-5	-
TGTGCCAGCCGCCGGGGCAGGGGGGGTGAAAAACTGTTTTTT	CASRRGRGGEKLFF	14	TRBD1	TRBJ1-4	TRBV2	-
TGTGCCAGCACCCCCAGGGATGAGCAGTTCTTC	CASTPRDEQFF	11	-	TRBJ2-1	TRBV12-3/TRBV12-4	once
TGTGCCAGCAGTTTAAGGTACGAGCAGTACTTC	CASSLRYEQYF	11	-	TRBJ2-7	TRBV28	-
TGCGCCAGCAGCTTGGGGGACCCTCACGAGCCCCAGCATTTT	CASSLGDPHEPQHF	14	-	TRBJ1-5	TRBV5-1	once
TGCGCCAGCAGCTTGGAATACTCCCGGAGGGCCACTGAAGCTTTCTTT	CASSLEYSRRATEAFF	16	-	TRBJ1-1	TRBV5-1	-
TGTGCCAGTGCAGGCCCCAATCAGCCCCAGCATTTT	CASAGPNQPQHF	12	-	TRBJ1-5	TRBV19	-